This passage covers 2 T cell receptor beta chains from one sample sequenced in a study of blood T cell repertoires in COVID-19. Assay: immunoSEQ multiplex PCR; the TCRdb copy retains only in-frame clones and omits some. The data show fewer than 300,000 clones, with around 82% seen just once and roughly 3.1% held by the top ten. The sequenced sample was peripheral blood. The receptor set was obtained from a woman aged 18-29 years with acute or convalescent COVID-19.

The V call is TRBV6-2 or TRBV6-3, the J call TRBJ2-5; a weak D match, TRBD2 (6 bases). Germline CDR1 MNHEY, CDR2 SVGEGT. CDR3 length: 14 residues. V lost 4 bases and J 4 bases, leaving 13 bases between the germline ends. The DNA for the CDR3 is TGTGCCAGCAGTTGGGACTCCGGGGTAGAGACCCAGTACTTC. Its protein product is CASSWDSGVETQYF.

This clone showed up just once. The chain carries TRBV5-8 and TRBJ2-5; D might be TRBD1 (6 bases). V lost 5 bases to trimming and J lost 5 bases, with 13 bases between them. Germline CDR1 SGHTS, CDR2 YDEGEE. The CDR3 is 13 amino acids. The DNA for the CDR3 is TGTGCCAGCAGGGGCAGGGGCAGGGAGACCCAGTACTTC. It translates to CASRGRGRETQYF.